This T cell receptor beta chain was observed in a study of immune evolution from preneoplasia to lung adenocarcinoma. The wider study: HLA loss of heterozygosity: approximately 7.5% AIS, roughly 15% MIA, more than 25% ADC, none AAH.

CDR3 length: 11 residues. Looked up from germline, CDR1 is SNHLY and CDR2 is FYNNEI. V shed 11 bases and J shed 2 bases, with 8 bases lying between them. Study results and caveats: Normal lung had highest clonality; later lesions appeared denser, more diverse. From normal lung to invasive adenocarcinoma, top clone frequencies appeared to decrease. KRAS-mutant nodules had the highest T cell clonality.

Produced via immunoSEQ multiplex PCR; TCRdb's table is partial and in-frame only. The sample shows some 9,000 clones, over 75% of them seen only once. To note about this clone: Its antigen is still unknown.

The material sequenced was FFPE lung adenocarcinoma in situ tissue. This receptor was taken from a person aged 70 to 85 with lung adenocarcinoma. The chain links TRBV2 to TRBJ2-3; D remains unclear. The DNA for the CDR3 is TGTGCCGGCTCACTCACAGATACGCAGTATTTT. It yields the protein CAGSLTDTQYF.